This TCR beta chain derives from a study of graft-versus-host responses after intestinal transplantation. Germline values: CDR1 SGHRS, CDR2 YFSETQ. This CDR3 region has 17 residues. V lost 2 bases and J lost 0; bases outside the gene matches: 3. The method was immunoSEQ multiplex PCR; TCRdb's version includes in-frame clones alone and lacks a portion of them. The sample records over 20,000 clones, about half being singletons. The J gene is TRBJ2-2, the V gene TRBV5-1, with 11 nucleotides matching TRBD2. Here the sequenced sample was alloreactive CD4+ T cells from a mixed lymphocyte reaction culture, taken before intestinal transplant. Subset noted: CFSE-low proliferating T cells sorted from roughly 6-day pre-transplant mixed lymphocyte reaction (GvH or HvG direction). This TCR was recovered from a human patient who received an intestinal transplant. As DNA, the CDR3 is TGCGCCAGCAGCTTACTAGCGGGGGCTTCGAACACCGGGGAGCTGTTTTTT. Translating it yields CASSLLAGASNTGELFF.